The 10 T cell receptor beta chains below all came from one sample that was sequenced in a study of beta chain features in type 1 diabetes. Sequencing targeted expressed TCRB transcripts, as all isolated RNA had been reverse transcribed. Profiling relied on immunoSEQ multiplex PCR, and the TCRdb table lists in-frame clones only, not all of them. Seen here are a few hundred thousand clones, about 30% observed once, and the top ten hold roughly 0.06%. Sequenced material: naive CD4+ T cells from blood. The receptors were gathered from a man in his late teens or twenties in good health.

This clone was seen only a few times. The genes are TRBV7-2 and TRBJ2-5; 12 bases align to TRBD2. J lost 2 bases, V lost 5 bases, and 3 bases had no gene match. The CDR3 spans 15 residues. Germline V CDR1 and CDR2: SGHTA, FQGNSA. The CDR3 loop is CASSATSGSQETQYF. CDR3 bases: TGTGCCAGCAGCGCGACTAGCGGGAGTCAAGAGACCCAGTACTTC. The whole variable domain, filled in from reference TRBV7-2 and TRBJ2-5, reads GAGVSQSPSNKVTEKGKDVELRCDPISGHTALYWYRQSLGQGLEFLIYFQGNSAPDKSGLPSDRFSAERTGGSVSTLTIQRTQQEDSAVYLCASSATSGSQETQYFGPGTRLLVL.

The chain employs TRBV6-4 and TRBJ2-3; D is possibly TRBD2 (6 bases). There are 15 residues in the CDR3. Trimming left V 3 bases short and J 4 bases short, with 14 bases between. Germline values: CDR1 MRHNA, CDR2 SNTAGT. CDR3 loop: CASSERLGRPDTQYF. Written as DNA, the CDR3 is TGTGCCAGCAGTGAGCGACTAGGTCGGCCAGATACGCAGTATTTT.

The rearrangement uses TRBV7-9 and TRBJ2-5; 9 bases map to TRBD2. Germline CDR1 is SEHNR and CDR2 is FQNEAQ (reference sequence). The CDR3 loop spans 16 amino acids. Trimming took 3 bases from V and 3 from J; bases not matched to a gene: 8. The CDR3 region has the DNA TGTGCCAGCAGCTTGTCGACTAGCGGCCTAAAAGAGACCCAGTACTTC. It translates to CASSLSTSGLKETQYF.

This clone was found a few times. The chain is built from TRBV30 and TRBJ2-3, with 8 bases that match TRBD2. Germline-derived CDR1 and CDR2 are GTSNPN and SVGIG (reference sequence). The J segment lost 1 base and the V segment lost 0 bases, leaving 12 bases of the junction unmatched. The CDR3 runs to 18 residues. The CDR3: CAWSVRYGSGSGTDTQYF. As DNA, the CDR3 is TGTGCCTGGAGTGTACGTTATGGAAGCGGGAGTGGCACAGATACGCAGTATTTT.

This clone came up a few times. In DNA, the CDR3 is TGTGCCAGCTCACCCCGAGTAGCGGGAGTGGGGAATGAGCAGTTCTTC. Translating gives CASSPRVAGVGNEQFF. The chain uses TRBV18 and TRBJ2-1; the match to TRBD2 covers 9 bases. V dropped 3 bases and J dropped 7; count of bases not matched to a gene: 10. The CDR3 is 16 residues long. CDR1 is KGHSH, CDR2 LQKENI, per germline.

The sample holds a few counts of this clone. The chain recombines TRBV29-1 with TRBJ2-7, with D possibly TRBD2 on 6 matching bases. V lost 4 bases and J lost 4, with 14 bases in between. The CDR3 runs to 13 residues. Germline loops: CDR1 SQVTM, CDR2 ANQGSEA. The DNA for the CDR3 is TGCAGCGTTGGCCGGGGGTCTGGATACGAGCAGTACTTC. Amino acids: CSVGRGSGYEQYF.

The V call is TRBV5-4, the J call TRBJ2-5; no firm D call. V gave up 1 base and J gave up 5 bases, with 9 bases separating them. The V gene's germline CDR1 is SGHNT and CDR2 YYREEE (reference sequence). There are 13 residues in the CDR3. This chain's CDR3 is CASSLLPRETQYF. For the CDR3, the DNA is TGTGCCAGCAGCTTGCTCCCGCGGGAGACCCAGTACTTC.

The table lists this clone with a few counts. The gene calls are TRBV28 and TRBJ2-2; D remains unclear. The ends were cut back, 10 bases at V and 0 bases at J, with 12 bases in the middle. CDR3 length: 14 amino acids. Per germline, CDR1 MDHEN and CDR2 SYDVKM. This CDR3 reads CATFEGSNTGELFF. In DNA, the CDR3 is TGTGCCACCTTCGAAGGTTCGAACACCGGGGAGCTGTTTTTT.

The chain has TRBV29-1 and TRBJ1-1, with D unclear. V was pared by 4 bases and J by 2 bases, with 14 bases between. Germline CDR1 SQVTM, CDR2 ANQGSEA. The CDR3 length is 14 residues. The CDR3: CSVGMRGFNTEAFF. CDR3 nucleotide sequence: TGCAGCGTTGGAATGCGGGGATTTAACACTGAAGCTTTCTTT.

The chain couples TRBV7-2 to TRBJ2-7; D may be TRBD1 (6 bases). Germline values: CDR1 SGHTA, CDR2 FQGNSA. The CDR3 runs 15 residues. V was pared by 1 base and J by 7 bases, with 17 bases between. The CDR3 is CASSLVEWDTSEQYF. DNA for the CDR3: TGTGCCAGCAGCTTAGTCGAATGGGACACGTCGGAGCAGTACTTC.